Presented here are 20 T cell receptor beta chains from one specimen sequenced in a study of shared clonotypes between healthy human individuals. TCRdb's table, derived via immunoSEQ multiplex PCR, lists solely in-frame clones and lacks some. Here the sample spans more than 2 million clones, nearly 97% being singletons. The sample consisted of naive CD4+ T cells sorted from blood. Subset specified: CD45RA+ positively selected. All receptors derive from a man between 18 and 29 years old in good health.

This sequence joins TRBV4-1 and TRBJ1-1; D gene uncertain. The germline V gene has CDR1 MGHRA and CDR2 YSYEKL. The CDR3 spans 16 residues. V lost 1 base and J lost 2, with 14 bases in between. CDR3: CASSQVPQWANTEAFF. For the CDR3, the DNA is TGCGCCAGCAGCCAAGTTCCTCAATGGGCCAACACTGAAGCTTTCTTT.

Details on this clone: The sample contains more than one DNA sequence encoding this CDR3. The chain joins TRBV5-1 to TRBJ2-5; TRBD1 aligns across 9 bases. Germline CDR1 and CDR2: SGHRS and YFSETQ. Losses at the gene ends were 4 bases for V and 3 bases for J; bases not matched to a gene: 4. This CDR3 is 14 amino acids long. The CDR3 loop reads CASSPGTGKETQYF. The CDR3 bases are TGCGCCAGCAGCCCCGGGACAGGGAAAGAGACCCAGTACTTC.

Concerning this clone: Other DNA sequences from this sample encode an identical CDR3 as well. This chain joins TRBV18 and TRBJ1-4; D is undetermined. V was pared by 3 bases and J by 8 bases, with 10 bases between. This CDR3 contains 13 residues. Germline-derived CDR1 and CDR2 are KGHSH and LQKENI. The chain's CDR3 is CASSPPSSEKLFF. CDR3 DNA: TGTGCCAGCTCACCCCCGAGTTCGGAAAAACTGTTTTTT.

The J gene is TRBJ1-5, the V gene TRBV7-3; 10 bases align to TRBD1. Looked up from germline, CDR1 is SGHTA and CDR2 is FQGTGA. Trimming took 1 base from V and 5 from J; bases not matched to a gene: 11. The CDR3 has 18 residues. CDR3 nucleotide sequence: TGTGCCAGCAGCTTAAGTGGGACAGGGGTCGAGGTTGATCAGCCCCAGCATTTT. This gives the protein CASSLSGTGVEVDQPQHF.

With respect to this clone: The same CDR3 can be traced to other DNA sequences in this sample. The chain couples TRBV2 to TRBJ1-1, with 8 bases matching TRBD1. Per germline, CDR1 SNHLY and CDR2 FYNNEI. The CDR3 is 13 amino acids. With V trimmed by 4 bases and J by 4 bases, 2 bases remained unmatched. The CDR3 here is CASSGQGATEAFF. Here the CDR3 DNA reads TGTGCCAGCAGTGGTCAGGGGGCCACTGAAGCTTTCTTT. Drawing the rest from reference TRBV2 and TRBJ1-1, the complete variable domain is EPEVTQTPSHQVTQMGQEVILRCVPISNHLYFYWYRQILGQKVEFLVSFYNNEISEKSEIFDDQFSVERPDGSNFTLKIRSTKLEDSAMYFCASSGQGATEAFFGQGTRLTVV.

The rearrangement uses TRBV29-1 and TRBJ2-1; 7 bases fit TRBD2. Germline CDR1 and CDR2: SQVTM and ANQGSEA. This CDR3 spans 15 amino acids. J was trimmed by 0 bases and V by 4 bases; bases with no gene match: 6. CDR3 in DNA: TGCAGCGTTGTGGTCGGGAGGCACTCCTACAATGAGCAGTTCTTC. Protein: CSVVVGRHSYNEQFF.

This rearrangement joins TRBV9 to TRBJ2-7; D might be TRBD2 (6 bases). The V end lost 4 bases, the J end lost 7 bases, and 18 bases lay between the germline ends. The germline V gene has CDR1 SGDLS and CDR2 YYNGEE. This CDR3 is 14 amino acids long. CDR3 protein: CASSPGLGRREQYF. CDR3 in DNA: TGTGCCAGCAGCCCAGGCCTGGGGAGGCGTGAGCAGTACTTC.

This sequence joins TRBV6-1 and TRBJ1-5; possible D gene TRBD1, 5 bases. In germline, CDR1 is MNHNS, CDR2 SASEGT. The V gene lost 4 bases and the J gene lost 2 bases, with 18 bases spanning the gap. The CDR3 runs 17 residues. The CDR3 loop reads CASSVEKGFSGNQPQHF. CDR3 DNA sequence: TGTGCCAGCAGTGTAGAGAAGGGGTTTAGCGGCAATCAGCCCCAGCATTTT.

With respect to this clone: Different DNA sequences within this sample yield the same CDR3. The gene calls are TRBV4-1 and TRBJ1-5; 9 bases line up with TRBD1. Germline V gene lookup returns CDR1 MGHRA and CDR2 YSYEKL. The CDR3 contains 15 residues. The junction had 2 bases not matched to a gene; V was cut back by 0 bases and J by 5 bases. In DNA form, the CDR3 reads TGCGCCAGCAGCCAAGAACAGGGGGCCTATCAGCCCCAGCATTTT. This encodes CASSQEQGAYQPQHF.

CDR3 DNA: TGTGCCAGCAGCGTATCCCAACAGGGGGCTTATTCAGGGACGTACACCGGGGAGCTGTTTTTT. Amino acids: CASSVSQQGAYSGTYTGELFF. The genes are TRBV9 and TRBJ2-2; 9 bases are a match to TRBD1. With 1 base clipped from V and 3 bases from J, the junction kept 19 bases outside the gene matches. Germline values: CDR1 SGDLS, CDR2 YYNGEE. This CDR3 region has 21 residues.

The rearrangement joins TRBV5-6 to TRBJ2-3; 9 bases map to TRBD2. V was pared by 2 bases and J by 2 bases, with 3 bases of the junction left unmatched. The CDR3 is made up of 15 amino acids. CDR1 SGHDT and CDR2 YYEEEE come from the germline V gene. CDR3 in amino acids: CASSFGGRATDTQYF. The CDR3 nucleotides are TGTGCCAGCAGCTTCGGCGGGAGGGCCACAGATACGCAGTATTTT.

The chain links TRBV10-1 to TRBJ2-7; 12 bases line up with TRBD2. V gave up 5 bases and J gave up 5 bases; unmatched junction bases: 4. The CDR3 is made up of 14 amino acids. Germline CDR1 and CDR2: WNHNN and SYGVQD (reference sequence). The CDR3 protein is CASSRTSGVDEQYF. The DNA for the CDR3 is TGCGCCAGCAGTAGGACTAGCGGGGTGGACGAGCAGTACTTC.

The chain combines TRBV29-1 with TRBJ2-7, with unresolved D. The ends were cut back, 4 bases at V and 1 base at J, with 11 bases in the middle. CDR1 and CDR2 (germline): SQVTM, ANQGSEA. This CDR3 is 13 amino acids long. This chain's CDR3 is CSVVTGPSYEQYF. DNA of the CDR3: TGCAGCGTTGTGACTGGACCTTCCTACGAGCAGTACTTC.

The chain is built from TRBV27 and TRBJ1-3; D is uncertain. V gave up 6 bases and J gave up 2 bases, with 11 bases separating them. This CDR3 region has 14 residues. Per the germline V gene, CDR1 is MNHEY and CDR2 is SMNVEV (reference sequence). In DNA, the CDR3 is TGTGCCAGCAGGGGAGGAGTCCCTGGAAACACCATATATTTT. Translated, it gives CASRGGVPGNTIYF.

The chain couples TRBV2 to TRBJ1-1; 7 bases map to TRBD1. The CDR3 is made up of 14 amino acids. Germline V CDR1 and CDR2: SNHLY, FYNNEI. The junction had 4 bases not matched to a gene; V was cut back by 5 bases and J by 1 base. This CDR3 is CASSQTGTNTEAFF. The CDR3 bases are TGTGCCAGCAGTCAGACAGGGACGAACACTGAAGCTTTCTTT. The full variable domain, with the rest looked up from reference TRBV2 and TRBJ1-1, is EPEVTQTPSHQVTQMGQEVILRCVPISNHLYFYWYRQILGQKVEFLVSFYNNEISEKSEIFDDQFSVERPDGSNFTLKIRSTKLEDSAMYFCASSQTGTNTEAFFGQGTRLTVV.

The rearrangement joins TRBV10-3 to TRBJ1-2; D perhaps matches TRBD1 (5 bases). From germline, CDR1 is ENHRY and CDR2 SYGVKD. V lost 0 bases and J lost 8, with 16 bases in between. This CDR3 is built from 15 residues. The CDR3 DNA reads TGTGCCATCAGTGAGTCGGGGAAGGGGCTGGGAGGCTACACCTTC. Translation gives CAISESGKGLGGYTF.

The chain is built from TRBV10-1 and TRBJ2-1, with a weak D call TRBD1 (6 bases). Trimming pared 4 bases from V and 9 bases from J, leaving 22 bases between. The CDR3 is 16 amino acids. Germline CDR1 reads WNHNN; CDR2 reads SYGVQD (reference sequence). As DNA, the CDR3 is TGCGCCAGCAGTGGGGCCGGGACCGGGACAAACAGTGAGCAGTTCTTC. It translates to CASSGAGTGTNSEQFF.

On this clone: Within the sample, other DNA sequences also encode this same CDR3. The chain carries TRBV6-5 and TRBJ1-6; D unclear. Germline CDR1 and CDR2: MNHEY and SVGAGI. V lost 2 bases and J lost 5, with 1 base in between. The CDR3 is made up of 12 amino acids. In DNA form, the CDR3 reads TGTGCCAGCAGTTACGATAATTCACCCCTCCACTTT. Amino acids: CASSYDNSPLHF.

This chain connects TRBV5-6 to TRBJ2-1; no clear D gene. Trimming removed 9 bases at V and 0 bases at J, with 16 bases between. The CDR3 has 15 residues. Germline CDR1 is SGHDT and CDR2 is YYEEEE. The CDR3 DNA is TGTGCCACCCGTCTGCGGCGGAGCTCCTACAATGAGCAGTTCTTC. Translating it yields CATRLRRSSYNEQFF. Drawing the rest from reference TRBV5-6 and TRBJ2-1, the complete variable domain is DAGVTQSPTHLIKTRGQQVTLRCSPKSGHDTVSWYQQALGQGPQFIFQYYEEEERQRGNFPDRFSGHQFPNYSSELNVNALLLGDSALYLCATRLRRSSYNEQFFGPGTRLTVL.

The V gene is TRBV6-1, the J gene TRBJ2-1, with a possible D match to TRBD2 (5 bases). This CDR3 is 15 amino acids long. The V end was cut by 7 bases, the J end by 6 bases, with 19 bases between. Germline V CDR1 and CDR2: MNHNS, SASEGT. In nucleotides, the CDR3 is TGTGCCAGCACCTTTGCTAGCAGCCCCCTCAATGAGCAGTTCTTC. Its protein is CASTFASSPLNEQFF.